Shown below are 24 T cell receptor beta chains from a single sample sequenced in a study of Tregs in tolerant kidney transplant recipients. The repertoire was sequenced with immunoSEQ multiplex PCR; TCRdb's copy has only in-frame clones and lacks some. The table includes about 94,000 clones, roughly 93% detected once. The specimen comprised CD4+ T cells from blood, sampled before the transplant. These receptors all stem from a human donor who received a combined kidney and bone marrow transplant.

V and J are TRBV30 and TRBJ2-7, with 7 bases lining up with TRBD2. Germline V CDR1 and CDR2: GTSNPN, SVGIG (reference sequence). V shed 5 bases and J 5 bases; nucleotides not matched to a gene: 6. The CDR3 has 12 amino acids. The CDR3: CAWGGGRNEQYF. The CDR3 nucleotides are TGTGCCTGGGGGGGAGGGAGAAACGAGCAGTACTTC.

This clone has just one count. The chain links TRBV6-4 to TRBJ2-7; TRBD2 aligns across 8 bases. The V and J ends lost 3 bases and 2 bases, in that order; junction bases with no gene match: 12. Germline V CDR1 and CDR2: MRHNA, SNTAGT. This CDR3 region has 17 residues. The CDR3 DNA reads TGTGCCAGCAGTGATTGTAGCGGGAATATGTGCGCCTACGAGCAGTACTTC. Amino acids: CASSDCSGNMCAYEQYF.

The chain recombines TRBV16 with TRBJ2-5; 7 bases line up with TRBD2. J was trimmed by 5 bases and V by 4 bases; bases with no gene match: 4. The length of the CDR3 is 13 residues. Germline values: CDR1 KGHSY, CDR2 FQNENV. The CDR3 nucleotides are TGTGCCAGCAGCCCACTAGCGACGGAGACCCAGTACTTC. This translates into CASSPLATETQYF.

This clone appeared a few times. This chain connects TRBV27 to TRBJ1-6, with D possibly matching TRBD1 (6 bases). This CDR3 has 16 amino acids. Trimming shortened V by 5 bases and J by 9 bases, and 20 bases separated the two germline ends. The germline gives CDR1 MNHEY, CDR2 SMNVEV (reference sequence). Here the CDR3 DNA reads TGTGCCAGCAGTGGGAGGGGGAGAGAGGGTGGTTCACCCCTCCACTTT. Encoded protein: CASSGRGREGGSPLHF.

This clone showed up just a few times. This chain uses TRBV2 with TRBJ1-4; TRBD1 aligns across 8 bases. The CDR3 spans 12 residues. Germline V lookup: CDR1 SNHLY, CDR2 FYNNEI. J gave up 7 bases and V 7 bases, and 2 bases lay outside the gene matches. In DNA, the CDR3 is TGTGCCAGCAAGGACAGGGTTGAAAAACTGTTTTTT. Translating it yields CASKDRVEKLFF.

In its sample, this clone was seen once. CDR3 residues: CASSSLRDRGKNIQYF. The CDR3, as DNA: TGTGCCAGCAGTTCACTCCGGGACAGGGGTAAAAACATTCAGTACTTC. This rearrangement joins TRBV28 to TRBJ2-4, with 10 positions matching TRBD1. The ends lost 4 bases at V and 4 bases at J; junction bases unmatched: 7. Germline lookup yields CDR1 MDHEN and CDR2 SYDVKM. The CDR3 sequence is 16 residues long.

The chain is built from TRBV7-2 and TRBJ2-7, with D perhaps TRBD1 (6 bases). Looked up from germline, CDR1 is SGHTA and CDR2 is FQGNSA. CDR3 length: 15 residues. V dropped 1 base and J dropped 4 bases, with 14 bases sitting between them. CDR3 DNA: TGTGCCAGCAGCTTAGGGGGGCATGGTACATACGAGCAGTACTTC. Translation: CASSLGGHGTYEQYF.

The rearrangement links TRBV4-3 to TRBJ1-2; tentatively, D is TRBD1 (5 bases). Germline loops: CDR1 LGHNA, CDR2 YSLEER. CDR3 length: 15 residues. Trimming shortened V by 0 bases and J by 8 bases, and 16 bases separated the two germline ends. CDR3 sequence reads: CASSQDPGGDRGYTF. The CDR3 DNA is TGCGCCAGCAGCCAAGATCCGGGGGGGGATCGAGGCTACACCTTC.

In DNA, the CDR3 is TGTGCCAGCAGCTCAACTAGCGGGGGGACAGAGACCCAGTACTTC. Protein product: CASSSTSGGTETQYF. The rearrangement links TRBV5-4 to TRBJ2-5; 12 bases agree with TRBD2. V trimming: 3 bases; J trimming: 4 bases; junction bases outside the gene matches: 4. CDR3 length equals 15 residues. CDR1 and CDR2 from the germline V gene are SGHNT and YYREEE (reference sequence).

This clone was counted only a few times. The gene calls are TRBV2 and TRBJ2-2; D unresolved. In germline, CDR1 is SNHLY, CDR2 FYNNEI. The V and J ends lost 8 bases and 1 base respectively, with 5 bases between them. This CDR3 is 12 amino acids long. CDR3 bases: TGTGCCAGCGGGCTGAACACCGGGGAGCTGTTTTTT. It encodes CASGLNTGELFF.

The chain combines TRBV28 with TRBJ2-7; 11 bases agree with TRBD1. The CDR3 contains 13 residues. Trimming at V came to 6 bases and at J to 5 bases, leaving 3 bases not matched to a gene. CDR1 MDHEN and CDR2 SYDVKM come from the germline V gene. The CDR3 coding sequence is TGTGCCAGCAGAAGGACAGGGGGCCACGAGCAGTACTTC. Amino acids: CASRRTGGHEQYF.

The DNA for the CDR3 is TGTGCCAGCAGAGATTGGACTAGCGGGAAGGACGAGCAGTACTTC. Its protein product is CASRDWTSGKDEQYF. The chain carries TRBV6-5 and TRBJ2-7, with 12 bases matching TRBD2. This CDR3 contains 15 residues. The germline CDR1 and CDR2 sequences are MNHEY and SVGAGI. Trimming at V came to 6 bases and at J to 5 bases, leaving 8 bases not matched to a gene.

The rearrangement links TRBV7-9 to TRBJ2-1; 8 bases are shared with TRBD1. The trim removed 8 bases at V and 4 bases at J, leaving 22 bases unmatched. Germline CDR1 is SEHNR and CDR2 is FQNEAQ (reference sequence). The CDR3 consists of 19 residues. The CDR3 loop reads CASCRDKTQGARGYNEQFF. The CDR3 DNA is TGTGCCAGCTGCAGAGATAAGACTCAGGGGGCGAGGGGGTACAATGAGCAGTTCTTC. The variable domain in full, with the rest retrieved from reference TRBV7-9 and TRBJ2-1, is DTGVSQNPRHKITKRGQNVTFRCDPISEHNRLYWYRQTLGQGPEFLTYFQNEAQLEKSRLLSDRFSAERPKGSFSTLEIQRTEQGDSAMYLCASCRDKTQGARGYNEQFFGPGTRLTVL.

The CDR3 nucleotides read TGCGCCAGCGCGGCGAATGGGGCCAACGTCCTGACTTTC. Translated: CASAANGANVLTF. The chain employs TRBV4-1 and TRBJ2-6; D ambiguous. V was clipped by 8 bases and J by 3 bases, with 8 bases between them. There are 13 residues in the CDR3. CDR1 and CDR2 (germline): MGHRA, YSYEKL.

This chain uses TRBV7-2 with TRBJ2-2; 8 bases line up with TRBD1. The CDR3 has 15 amino acids. Germline V gene lookup returns CDR1 SGHTA and CDR2 FQGNSA. V lost 5 bases, J lost 5 bases, and 7 bases stayed unmatched. The CDR3 nucleotides read TGTGCCAGCAGCATAGTACAGGGGGGTACCGGGGAGCTGTTTTTT. It yields the protein CASSIVQGGTGELFF.

The V and J genes are TRBV30 and TRBJ1-1, with TRBD1 as a possible D gene (5 bases). The CDR3 is made up of 11 amino acids. With 8 bases removed from V and 1 base from J, the gap between germline ends came to 8 bases. Germline V gene sequence: CDR1 GTSNPN, CDR2 SVGIG (reference sequence). CDR3 region: CAHRQNTEAFF. CDR3 in DNA: TGTGCCCACAGGCAGAACACTGAAGCTTTCTTT.

The V and J genes are TRBV28 and TRBJ1-2, with 7 positions matching TRBD1. Per germline, CDR1 MDHEN and CDR2 SYDVKM. V shed 6 bases, J shed 7 bases, and the junction held 11 bases outside the gene matches. The CDR3 is 14 amino acids. CDR3 loop: CASRRTGVGSGYTF. The CDR3 nucleotides are TGTGCCAGCAGACGCACAGGGGTGGGTAGTGGCTACACCTTC.

The chain joins TRBV5-8 to TRBJ2-5, with 9 nucleotides matching TRBD1. The J call may be incorrect, as the DNA end agrees better with TRBJ2-7. The CDR3 contains 13 residues. Germline assignment: CDR1 SGHTS and CDR2 YDEGEE. The CDR3 bases are TGTGCCAGCAGCCAGGGACAGGGTGGCGAGCAGTACTTC. Protein product: CASSQGQGGEQYF.

V gene TRBV11-3 combines with J gene TRBJ2-1; the D is unclear. Looked up from germline, CDR1 is SGHNT and CDR2 is YENEEA. This CDR3 is 13 amino acids long. V was clipped by 5 bases and J by 4 bases, with 9 bases between them. The CDR3 DNA follows: TGTGCCAGCAGCCCGTCCAGATACAATGAGCAGTTCTTC. The encoded protein is CASSPSRYNEQFF. The variable domain in full, completed from reference TRBV11-3 and TRBJ2-1, reads EAGVVQSPRYKIIEKKQPVAFWCNPISGHNTLYWYLQNLGQGPELLIRYENEEAVDDSQLPKDRFSAERLKGVDSTLKIQPAELGDSAVYLCASSPSRYNEQFFGPGTRLTVL.

This chain uses TRBV7-2 with TRBJ2-1, with D unresolved. The ends were cut back, 6 bases at V and 1 base at J, with 10 bases in the middle. The CDR3 is 14 residues long. CDR1 and CDR2 (germline): SGHTA, FQGNSA. Here the CDR3 reads CASSHTESYNEQFF. The CDR3 DNA sequence: TGTGCCAGCAGTCATACGGAGTCCTACAATGAGCAGTTCTTC.

Concerning this clone itself: Other nucleotide sequences in the sample specify the same CDR3. CDR3 coding DNA: TGTGCCAGCAGTGAAAGCCCGGACAGGGGCGGTGGCTACACCTTC. Its protein product is CASSESPDRGGGYTF. This chain connects TRBV6-4 to TRBJ1-2, with 9 bases fitting TRBD1. V gave up 3 bases and J gave up 7 bases; unmatched junction bases: 9. Germline V gene lookup returns CDR1 MRHNA and CDR2 SNTAGT. This CDR3 contains 15 residues.

The chain links TRBV18 to TRBJ2-6; D unresolved. V was trimmed by 7 bases and J by 0 bases, leaving 7 bases between them. CDR3 length equals 14 residues. CDR1 KGHSH and CDR2 LQKENI come from the germline V gene. The CDR3 coding sequence is TGTGCCAGCTTGAGCGCCTCTGGGGCCAACGTCCTGACTTTC. It encodes CASLSASGANVLTF.

This rearrangement joins TRBV11-2 to TRBJ2-7, with D tentatively TRBD1 (6 bases). This CDR3 contains 15 residues. Germline-derived CDR1 and CDR2 are SGHAT and FQNNGV. The V end was cut by 1 base, the J end by 4 bases, with 14 bases between. The chain's CDR3 is CASSLGAGDLYEQYF. In DNA, the CDR3 is TGTGCCAGCAGCTTAGGGGCAGGGGATTTATACGAGCAGTACTTC.

The rearrangement links TRBV6-5 to TRBJ1-2; 7 bases map to TRBD1. Germline V gives CDR1 MNHEY, CDR2 SVGAGI. The CDR3 contains 15 residues. Unmatched junction bases numbered 7, after V lost 4 bases and J lost 2 bases. Written as DNA, the CDR3 is TGTGCCAGCAGTTTAGGCAGGGGGTTAAACTATGGCTACACCTTC. Amino acid sequence: CASSLGRGLNYGYTF.